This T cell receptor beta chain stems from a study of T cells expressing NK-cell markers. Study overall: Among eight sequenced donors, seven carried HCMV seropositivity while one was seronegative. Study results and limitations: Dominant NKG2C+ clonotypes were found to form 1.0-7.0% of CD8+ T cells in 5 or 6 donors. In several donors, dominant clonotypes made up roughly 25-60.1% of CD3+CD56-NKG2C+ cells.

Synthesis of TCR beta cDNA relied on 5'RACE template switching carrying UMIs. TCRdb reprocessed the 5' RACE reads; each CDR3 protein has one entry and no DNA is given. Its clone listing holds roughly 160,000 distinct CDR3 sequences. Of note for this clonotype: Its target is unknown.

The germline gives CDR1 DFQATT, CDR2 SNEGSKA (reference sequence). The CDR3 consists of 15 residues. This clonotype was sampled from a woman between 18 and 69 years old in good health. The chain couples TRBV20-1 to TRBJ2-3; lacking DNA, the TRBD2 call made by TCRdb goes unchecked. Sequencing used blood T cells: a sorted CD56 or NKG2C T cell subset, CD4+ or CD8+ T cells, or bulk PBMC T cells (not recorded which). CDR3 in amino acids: CSASRNSGYTDTQYF.